The subject of this entry is one TCR beta chain. TCRdb passed the 5' RACE reads through MiXCR, listing each CDR3 protein once. The data hold 300,000 to 400,000 distinct CDR3 sequences, with approximately 15% observed a single time. Germline V gives CDR1 SEHNR, CDR2 FQNEAQ (reference sequence). The CDR3 is made up of 17 amino acids. V was cut by 7 bases and J by 2 bases, with 22 bases left in between. This specimen belongs to a study of T-cell memory formation after mild COVID-19. The rearrangement joins TRBV7-9 to TRBJ2-3, with D maybe TRBD1 (6 bases). The sample consisted of PBMCs or a T cell subset sorted from them (not recorded which). This receptor was taken from a man between 18 and 29 years old who had mild COVID-19 (a few samples of this study predate the infection). Cell type and time point are not known. CDR3 nucleotides: TGTGCCAGCACCTTGGGGGCGGGCGGAATATACACAGATACGCAGTATTTT. Translation gives CASTLGAGGIYTDTQYF.